The 4 T cell receptor beta chains presented below share a single source sample, sequenced in a study of neoadjuvant anti-PD-1 for oral cavity cancer. Profiling relied on immunoSEQ multiplex PCR, and the TCRdb table lists in-frame clones only, not all of them. The table has some 17,000 clones, less than 80% seen once; the top ten hold around 2.5%. The sample here was PBMCs, taken before nivolumab (anti-PD-1) treatment. These receptors all stem from a person aged 40 to 85 with oral cavity squamous cell carcinoma.

In its sample, this clone was seen once. This chain links TRBV5-1 with TRBJ2-2, with TRBD1 as a possible D gene (5 bases). V was pared by 6 bases and J by 0 bases, with 15 bases between. Germline-derived CDR1 and CDR2 are SGHRS and YFSETQ. The CDR3 is made up of 16 amino acids. For the CDR3, the DNA is TGCGCCAGCAAGCGAAAGGACACGACGAACACCGGGGAGCTGTTTTTT. This codes for CASKRKDTTNTGELFF.

This chain links TRBV4-1 with TRBJ2-5; TRBD1 might be the D (7 bases). The germline CDR1 and CDR2 sequences are MGHRA and YSYEKL. Deletions cut 1 base from V and 5 bases from J, with 14 bases between. This CDR3 region has 15 residues. CDR3 amino acids: CASSQVLQGRETQYF. The CDR3 DNA follows: TGCGCCAGCAGCCAAGTTCTACAGGGGAGGGAGACCCAGTACTTC.

The chain is built from TRBV27 and TRBJ2-7; D might be TRBD1 (6 bases). There are 14 residues in the CDR3. Germline V gives CDR1 MNHEY, CDR2 SMNVEV (reference sequence). The V gene lost 6 bases and the J gene lost 2 bases, with 14 bases spanning the gap. The CDR3, as DNA: TGTGCCAGCAGCCGCGCGGCAGGGGCCTACGAGCAGTACTTC. It codes for CASSRAAGAYEQYF.

The chain is built from TRBV30 and TRBJ1-1; 7 bases line up with TRBD1. Trimming removed 2 bases from V and 4 bases from J; junction bases left unmatched: 7. The CDR3 sequence is 14 residues long. Germline CDR1 GTSNPN, CDR2 SVGIG (reference sequence). Here the CDR3 reads CAWSPLTGSTEAFF. The CDR3 DNA reads as TGTGCCTGGAGTCCCCTGACAGGGAGCACTGAAGCTTTCTTT.